Listed below are T cell receptor beta chains from one sample, sequenced in a study of tumor-infiltrating lymphocytes in primary liver carcinoma. TCRdb independently ran MiXCR on the multiplex PCR reads; one entry per CDR3 protein. The sample has 310,000 or so distinct CDR3 sequences, more than 55% seen once. The sample consisted of peripheral blood. The receptors stem from a woman between 25 and 40 years old with primary liver carcinoma and hepatitis B virus infection. Each CDR3 is given with its conserved first and last residue. The D gene is left open where the match is weak. The listing skips clone size in some rows; elsewhere it reads once, few, many or a size class.

D gene	V gene	clone size	J gene	CDR3 DNA	CDR3 protein
.	TRBV12-3/TRBV12-4	many	TRBJ1-6	TGTGCCAGCAGTTTAATGGATTCACCCCTCCACTTT	CASSLMDSPLHF
.	TRBV19	.	TRBJ2-2	TGTGCCAGTAGTGTCCAGAGGAACACCGGGGAGCTGTTTTTT	CASSVQRNTGELFF
.	TRBV12-3/TRBV12-4	.	TRBJ2-5	TGTCCCAGCAGTTCCGGACCGATCCAAGAGACCCAGTACTTC	CPSSSGPIQETQYF
TRBD1	TRBV2	.	TRBJ1-4	TGTGCCACCCAAGGGGGCTTCAATGAAAAACTGTTTTTT	CATQGGFNEKLFF
.	TRBV11-2	.	TRBJ2-1	TGTGTCAGCAGCTTAGTCCCAGCAGGAAGTTACAATGAGCAGTTCTTC	CVSSLVPAGSYNEQFF
.	TRBV4-1	.	TRBJ1-1	TGCGCCAGCAGCCAGTACAAGGACACTGAAGCTTTCTTT	CASSQYKDTEAFF
.	TRBV4-1	few	TRBJ1-1	TGCGCCAGCAGCCGCCCCTTAAGGGACGGGAACACTGAAGCTTTCTTT	CASSRPLRDGNTEAFF
.	TRBV4-1	once	TRBJ2-4	TGCGTCAGCAGCCAAGTACCTGGGGAGGAGGGCAGGGCGCTTCAGTACTTC	CVSSQVPGEEGRALQYF
TRBD1	TRBV12-3/TRBV12-4	few	TRBJ1-1	TGTGCCAGCAGGTCGACAGGGAGAACGAACACTGAAGCTTTCTTT	CASRSTGRTNTEAFF
TRBD2	TRBV11-2	many	TRBJ2-7	TGTGCCAGCAGCTCAAGCGGGAGGGCCTTCTACGAGCAGTACTTC	CASSSSGRAFYEQYF
TRBD2	TRBV29-1	many	TRBJ2-1	TGCAGCTCGGGACTAGCGACCTACAATGAGCAGTTCTTC	CSSGLATYNEQFF
.	TRBV6-2/TRBV6-3	.	TRBJ1-1	TGTGCCAGCAATTCCCCGAGGGAAAATGAAGCTTTCTTT	CASNSPRENEAFF
.	TRBV7-8	few	TRBJ1-1	TGTGCCAGCACGGGGAGCCTCTTGAACACTGAAGCTTTCTTT	CASTGSLLNTEAFF
.	TRBV14	.	TRBJ2-3	TGTGCCAGCAGCCAAGCCGCGACAGATACGCAGTATTTT	CASSQAATDTQYF
.	TRBV6-5	once	TRBJ2-6	TGTGCCAGCAGTTACTACAGGGTTGGGGCCAACGTCATGACTTTC	CASSYYRVGANVMTF
.	TRBV5-6	few	TRBJ1-1	TGTGCCAGCAGCTTGGAAGTCACTGAAGCTTTCTTT	CASSLEVTEAFF
.	TRBV4-3	.	TRBJ1-3	TGCGCCAGCAGCCAAGAAACCGGGGCGTACTCTGGAAACACCATATATTTT	CASSQETGAYSGNTIYF
.	TRBV6-2/TRBV6-3	.	TRBJ2-4	TGTGCCAGCAGTTACTCGAGAAGTAAGGGGCTGATGAACATTCAGTACTTC	CASSYSRSKGLMNIQYF
.	TRBV11-3	many	TRBJ2-5	TGTGCCAGCAGCTTAGGGGACAACGCACAAGAGACCCAGTACTTC	CASSLGDNAQETQYF
.	TRBV11-2	.	TRBJ2-3	TGTGCCGGCAGCTTAGTGGCAGTTACGCAGTATTTT	CAGSLVAVTQYF
TRBD2	TRBV4-1	.	TRBJ2-7	TGCGCCAGCAGCCAAATAGCGGGAGGGTTCTACGAGCAGTACTTC	CASSQIAGGFYEQYF
.	TRBV28	.	TRBJ1-2	TGTGCCAGCTGTTTCTTGGATGGCTACACCTTC	CASCFLDGYTF
.	TRBV6-1	few	TRBJ2-4	TGTGCCAGCAGTACCGGGAAAAACATTCAGTACTTC	CASSTGKNIQYF
TRBD2	TRBV12-3/TRBV12-4	few	TRBJ2-4	TGTGCCAGCAGCTCCCTCACTAGCGGGAGTACTATGCTAGCCAAAAACATTCAGTACTTC	CASSSLTSGSTMLAKNIQYF
TRBD1	TRBV7-9	.	TRBJ2-5	TGTGCCAGCAGCTGGACAGGGGGCTCACGGGAGACCCAGTACTTC	CASSWTGGSRETQYF
.	TRBV6-5	.	TRBJ1-4	TGTGTCAGCAGTTATATTGTTGGTAATGAAAAACTGTTTTTT	CVSSYIVGNEKLFF
.	TRBV6-5	.	TRBJ1-4	TGTGCCAGCAGTTCGAGCGTAACTAATGTAAAACTGTTTTTT	CASSSSVTNVKLFF
.	TRBV6-5	.	TRBJ2-3	TGTGCCAGCAGTTCCGTAGGAGGTCGGGATACGCAGTATTTT	CASSSVGGRDTQYF